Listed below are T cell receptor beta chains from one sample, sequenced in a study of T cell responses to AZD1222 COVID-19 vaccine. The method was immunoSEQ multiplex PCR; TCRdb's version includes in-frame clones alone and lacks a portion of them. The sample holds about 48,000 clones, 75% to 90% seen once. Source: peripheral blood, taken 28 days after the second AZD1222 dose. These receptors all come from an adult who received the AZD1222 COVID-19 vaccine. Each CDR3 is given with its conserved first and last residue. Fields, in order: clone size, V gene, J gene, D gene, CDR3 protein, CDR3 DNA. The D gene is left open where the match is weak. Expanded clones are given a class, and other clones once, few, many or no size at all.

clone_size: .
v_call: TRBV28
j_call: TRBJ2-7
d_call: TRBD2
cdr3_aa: CASSSGTSAIYEQYF
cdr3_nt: TGTGCCAGCAGCTCCGGGACTAGCGCAATCTACGAGCAGTACTTC

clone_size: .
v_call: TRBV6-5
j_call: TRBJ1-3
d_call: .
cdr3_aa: CASLGGPGNTIYF
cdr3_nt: TGTGCCAGCCTGGGTGGTCCTGGAAACACCATATATTTT

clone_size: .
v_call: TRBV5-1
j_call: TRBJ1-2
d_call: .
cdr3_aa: CASSLGSGGFGYTF
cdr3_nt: TGCGCCAGCAGCTTGGGGTCTGGTGGGTTCGGCTACACCTTC

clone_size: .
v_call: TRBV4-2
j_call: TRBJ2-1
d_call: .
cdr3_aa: CASSQGEWAHYNEQFF
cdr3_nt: TGTGCCAGCAGCCAAGGAGAATGGGCCCACTACAATGAGCAGTTCTTC

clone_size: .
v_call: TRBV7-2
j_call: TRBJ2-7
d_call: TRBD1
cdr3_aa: CASSLKGQTYEQYF
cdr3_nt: TGTGCCAGCAGCTTAAAGGGACAGACCTACGAGCAGTACTTC

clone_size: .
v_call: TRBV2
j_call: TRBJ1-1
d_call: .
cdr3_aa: CASSIMNTEAFF
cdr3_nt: TGTGCCAGCAGCATCATGAACACTGAAGCTTTCTTT

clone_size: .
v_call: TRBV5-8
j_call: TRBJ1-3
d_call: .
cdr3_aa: CASSLDYTGNTIYF
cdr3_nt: TGTGCCAGCAGCTTGGACTACACGGGAAACACCATATATTTT

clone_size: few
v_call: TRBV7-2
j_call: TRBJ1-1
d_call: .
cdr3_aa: CASSLALIANEAFF
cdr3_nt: TGTGCCAGCAGCTTAGCGTTAATTGCCAACGAAGCTTTCTTT

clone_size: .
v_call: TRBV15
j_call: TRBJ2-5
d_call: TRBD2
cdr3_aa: CATSRTPGTRRRQETQYF
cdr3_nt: TGTGCCACCAGCAGGACCCCCGGGACTAGGAGGCGGCAAGAGACCCAGTACTTC

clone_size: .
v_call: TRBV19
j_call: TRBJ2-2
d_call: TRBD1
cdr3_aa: CASTDFPSGTGNTGELFF
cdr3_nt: TGTGCCAGTACCGACTTTCCCTCCGGGACAGGGAACACCGGGGAGCTGTTTTTT

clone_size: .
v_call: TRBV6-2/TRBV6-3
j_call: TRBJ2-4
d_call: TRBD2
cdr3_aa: CASSYGLAGSAKNIQYF
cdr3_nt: TGTGCCAGCAGTTACGGACTAGCGGGTTCAGCCAAAAACATTCAGTACTTC

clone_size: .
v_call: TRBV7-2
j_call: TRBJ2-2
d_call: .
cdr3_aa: CASSKNLATGELFF
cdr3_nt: TGTGCCAGCAGCAAAAATCTAGCAACCGGGGAGCTGTTTTTT

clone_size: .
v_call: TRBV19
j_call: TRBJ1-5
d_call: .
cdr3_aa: CASSMRRSNQPQHF
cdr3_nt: TGTGCCAGTAGTATGCGACGAAGCAATCAGCCCCAGCATTTT

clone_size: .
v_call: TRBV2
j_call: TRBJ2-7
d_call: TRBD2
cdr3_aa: CASSPWGTSGTYEQYF
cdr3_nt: TGTGCCAGCAGCCCATGGGGGACTAGCGGGACCTACGAGCAGTACTTC

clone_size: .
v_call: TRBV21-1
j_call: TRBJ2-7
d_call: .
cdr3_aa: CASSKVSTFYEQYF
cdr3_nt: TGTGCCAGCAGCAAAGTCTCAACGTTCTACGAGCAGTACTTC

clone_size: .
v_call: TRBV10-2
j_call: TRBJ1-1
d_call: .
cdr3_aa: CASSEQITEAFF
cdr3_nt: TGCGCCAGCAGTGAACAGATCACTGAAGCTTTCTTT

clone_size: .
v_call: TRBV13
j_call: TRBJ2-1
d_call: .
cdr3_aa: CASSSGSSNEQFF
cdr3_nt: TGTGCCAGCAGCTCGGGGTCGAGCAATGAGCAGTTCTTC

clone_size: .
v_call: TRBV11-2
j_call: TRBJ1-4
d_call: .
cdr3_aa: CASSTYRDRHTTNEKLFF
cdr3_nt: TGTGCCAGCAGCACCTATAGGGACCGGCATACAACTAATGAAAAACTGTTTTTT

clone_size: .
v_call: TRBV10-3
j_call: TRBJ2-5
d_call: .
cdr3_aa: CAISEGGAGPDSETQYF
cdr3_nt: TGTGCCATCAGTGAAGGAGGGGCGGGCCCCGATTCGGAGACCCAGTACTTC

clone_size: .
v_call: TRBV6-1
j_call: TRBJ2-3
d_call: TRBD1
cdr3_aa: CASSEAKGGGTDTQYF
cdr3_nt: TGTGCCAGCAGTGAAGCTAAAGGGGGCGGCACAGATACGCAGTATTTT

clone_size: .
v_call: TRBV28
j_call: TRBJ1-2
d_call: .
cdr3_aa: CASSRPNYGYTF
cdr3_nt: TGTGCCAGCAGCAGACCCAACTATGGCTACACCTTC

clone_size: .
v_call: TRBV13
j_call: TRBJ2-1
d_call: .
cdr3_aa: CASSSKRDEQFF
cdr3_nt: TGTGCCAGCAGCTCGAAAAGGGATGAGCAGTTCTTC

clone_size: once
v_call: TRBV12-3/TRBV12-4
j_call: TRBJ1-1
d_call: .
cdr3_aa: CASSSGTEAFF
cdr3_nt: TGTGCCAGCAGTTCCGGAACTGAAGCTTTCTTT

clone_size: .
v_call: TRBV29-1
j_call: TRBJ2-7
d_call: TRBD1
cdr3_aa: CSVEDGGQGYEQYF
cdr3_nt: TGCAGCGTTGAAGACGGCGGACAGGGATACGAGCAGTACTTC

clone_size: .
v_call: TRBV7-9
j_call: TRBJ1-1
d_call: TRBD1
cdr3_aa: CASSLGQGDTEAFF
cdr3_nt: TGTGCCAGCAGCTTAGGGCAGGGGGACACTGAAGCTTTCTTT

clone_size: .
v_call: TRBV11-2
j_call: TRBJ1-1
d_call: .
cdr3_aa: CASSDGGNTEAFF
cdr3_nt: TGTGCCAGCAGCGACGGAGGGAACACTGAAGCTTTCTTT

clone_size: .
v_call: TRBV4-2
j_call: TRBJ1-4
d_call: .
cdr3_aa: CASSQDLASRYKNEKLFF
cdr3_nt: TGTGCCAGCAGCCAGGACCTCGCTAGCCGATATAAAAATGAAAAACTGTTTTTT

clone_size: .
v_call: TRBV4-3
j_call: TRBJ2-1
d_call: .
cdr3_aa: CASSRDWLNYNEQFF
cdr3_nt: TGCGCCAGCAGCCGGGACTGGCTAAACTACAATGAGCAGTTCTTC

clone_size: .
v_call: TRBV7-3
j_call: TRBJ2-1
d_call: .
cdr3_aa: CASSFSSGGNEQFF
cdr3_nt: TGTGCCAGCAGCTTTTCCTCCGGCGGCAATGAGCAGTTCTTC

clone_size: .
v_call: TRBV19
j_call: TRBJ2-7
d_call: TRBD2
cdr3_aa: CASSDSGGASYEQYF
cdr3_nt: TGTGCCAGTAGCGATAGCGGGGGGGCCTCCTACGAGCAGTACTTC

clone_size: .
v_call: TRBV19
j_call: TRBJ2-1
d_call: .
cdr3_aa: CASSISLNNEQFF
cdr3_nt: TGTGCCAGTAGTATAAGCCTAAACAATGAGCAGTTCTTC

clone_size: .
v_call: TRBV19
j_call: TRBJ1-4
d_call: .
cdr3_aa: CASSIGRLAEKLFF
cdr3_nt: TGTGCCAGTAGTATTGGAAGGCTTGCTGAAAAACTGTTTTTT

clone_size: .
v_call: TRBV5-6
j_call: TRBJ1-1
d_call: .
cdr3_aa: CASSSLGGTEAFF
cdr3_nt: TGTGCCAGCAGCTCTTTGGGCGGGACTGAAGCTTTCTTT

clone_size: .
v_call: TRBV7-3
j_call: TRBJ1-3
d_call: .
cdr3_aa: CASASPGYSGNTIYF
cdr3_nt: TGTGCCAGCGCGTCCCCCGGCTACTCTGGAAACACCATATATTTT

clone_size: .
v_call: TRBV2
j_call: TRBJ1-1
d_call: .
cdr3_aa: CASTPLLVNTEAFF
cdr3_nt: TGTGCCAGCACGCCTCTCTTAGTGAACACTGAAGCTTTCTTT

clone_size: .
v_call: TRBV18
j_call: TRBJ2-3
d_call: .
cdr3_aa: CASSRRSTDTQYF
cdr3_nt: TGTGCCAGCTCACGGCGGAGCACAGATACGCAGTATTTT

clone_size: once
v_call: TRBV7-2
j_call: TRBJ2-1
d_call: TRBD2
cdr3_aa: CASSLWSGGAKNEQFF
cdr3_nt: TGTGCCAGCAGCTTATGGAGCGGGGGGGCGAAGAATGAGCAGTTCTTC

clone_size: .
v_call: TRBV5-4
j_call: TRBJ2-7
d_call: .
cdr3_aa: CASSLYGRVYEQYF
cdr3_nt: TGTGCCAGCAGCTTGTATGGCAGAGTCTACGAGCAGTACTTC

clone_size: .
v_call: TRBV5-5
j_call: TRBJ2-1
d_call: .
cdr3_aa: CASSLSALDSYNEQFF
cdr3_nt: TGTGCCAGCAGCTTGTCGGCGCTCGACTCCTACAATGAGCAGTTCTTC

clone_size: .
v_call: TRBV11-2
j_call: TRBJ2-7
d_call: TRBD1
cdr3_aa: CASSSNRGPAPYEQYF
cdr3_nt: TGTGCCAGCAGCTCCAACAGGGGGCCAGCCCCTTACGAGCAGTACTTC

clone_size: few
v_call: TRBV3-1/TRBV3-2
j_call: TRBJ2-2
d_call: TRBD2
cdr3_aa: CASSQPGLAGRTGELFF
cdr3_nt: TGTGCCAGCAGCCAGCCGGGACTAGCGGGAAGGACCGGGGAGCTGTTTTTT

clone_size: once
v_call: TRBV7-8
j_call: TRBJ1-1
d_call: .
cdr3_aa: CASSFGGSVSEAFF
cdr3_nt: TGTGCCAGCAGCTTCGGGGGATCCGTGTCTGAAGCTTTCTTT

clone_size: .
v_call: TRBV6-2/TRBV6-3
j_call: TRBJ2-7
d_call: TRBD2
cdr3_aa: CASSYFLTSGAHEQYF
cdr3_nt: TGTGCCAGCAGTTACTTCTTGACTAGCGGGGCCCACGAGCAGTACTTC

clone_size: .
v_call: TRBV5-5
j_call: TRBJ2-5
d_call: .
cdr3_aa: CASSLSVQETQYF
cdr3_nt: TGTGCCAGCAGCTTGTCTGTACAAGAGACCCAGTACTTC

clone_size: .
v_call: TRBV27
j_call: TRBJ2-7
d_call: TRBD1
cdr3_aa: CASSLLDRSYEQYF
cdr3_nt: TGTGCCAGCAGTTTACTGGACAGGTCCTACGAGCAGTACTTC

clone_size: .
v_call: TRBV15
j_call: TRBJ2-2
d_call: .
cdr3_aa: CATSREGALTGELFF
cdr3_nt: TGTGCCACCAGCAGAGAGGGTGCCCTCACCGGGGAGCTGTTTTTT

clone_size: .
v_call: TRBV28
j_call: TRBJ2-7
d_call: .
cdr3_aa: CASSLGQGILGQYF
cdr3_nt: TGTGCCAGCAGTTTGGGGCAGGGTATTCTTGGGCAGTACTTC

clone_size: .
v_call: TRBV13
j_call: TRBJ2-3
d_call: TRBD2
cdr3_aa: CASSPLAADTQYF
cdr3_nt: TGTGCCAGCAGCCCACTAGCGGCAGATACGCAGTATTTT

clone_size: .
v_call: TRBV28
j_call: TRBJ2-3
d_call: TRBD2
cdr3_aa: CAISPGGAGGDTQYF
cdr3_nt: TGTGCCATCTCACCCGGGGGGGCTGGTGGAGATACGCAGTATTTT